The 9 T cell receptor beta chains listed next were all sequenced from one sample in a study of Ad26.COV2.S vaccination and SARS-CoV-2 variants. Profiling relied on immunoSEQ multiplex PCR, and the TCRdb table lists in-frame clones only, not all of them. The sample has roughly 500,000 clones; nearly 90% are singletons. Treatment in this sample: over 15 received Ad26.COV2.S at low or high dose, single or two shots; 5 received placebo; per-sample allocation not given. Day 63 after the first injection of vaccine or placebo was the sampling time. The source material was peripheral blood, sampled in a trial of Ad26.COV2.S vaccine versus placebo. The receptors derive from a person aged 18-60 years who received the Ad26.COV2.S COVID-19 vaccine or a placebo.

The chain is built from TRBV28 and TRBJ1-6; no definite D call. There are 15 residues in the CDR3. The germline gives CDR1 MDHEN, CDR2 SYDVKM. The V end lost 3 bases, the J end lost 7 bases, and 13 bases lay between the germline ends. The CDR3 sequence: CASSLGITGNSPLHF. DNA for the CDR3: TGTGCCAGCAGTTTGGGAATAACGGGGAATTCACCCCTCCACTTT.

The chain is built from TRBV5-4 and TRBJ2-2, with D possibly being TRBD1 (5 bases). V lost 10 bases to trimming and J lost 7 bases, with 14 bases between them. The germline CDR1 and CDR2 sequences are SGHNT and YYREEE (reference sequence). This CDR3 region has 12 residues. In DNA form, the CDR3 reads TGTGCCTACGGGCAGGGAATCGGGGAGCTGTTTTTT. Protein product: CAYGQGIGELFF.

A remark on this clone: Without the conserved terminal phenylalanine or tryptophan, this CDR3 likely stems from a read error. Because the CDR3's place on the DNA is in doubt, the DNA is left out and the CDR3 is given as listed by TCRdb. This sequence joins TRBV6-1 and TRBJ1-4; TRBD1, as called in the table, went unchecked against the DNA. Germline V gene sequence: CDR1 MNHNS, CDR2 SASEGT. 13 amino acids form the CDR3, both terminal residues included. The CDR3 spells CASSEVWTGAWWI.

The chain links TRBV7-2 to TRBJ2-1; D ambiguous. V lost 0 bases and J 6 bases, leaving 21 bases between the germline ends. This CDR3 comprises 18 residues. Germline values: CDR1 SGHTA, CDR2 FQGNSA. The CDR3 bases are TGTGCCAGCAGCTTAGCTTACCGCCACACCGCCTCGGCCAATGAGCAGTTCTTC. It is translated as CASSLAYRHTASANEQFF.

The chain uses TRBV5-1 and TRBJ1-1, with 9 bases lining up with TRBD1. In germline, CDR1 is SGHRS, CDR2 YFSETQ. This CDR3 has 16 residues. The V segment lost 4 bases and the J segment 0 bases; nucleotides outside the gene matches: 7. CDR3: CASSMGQGSMNTEAFF. CDR3 bases: TGCGCCAGCAGCATGGGACAGGGATCTATGAACACTGAAGCTTTCTTT.

The CDR3 nucleotides read TGTGCCAGTAAGTTAACCGGGACAGATCGAGCAGATACGCAGTATTTT. It translates to CASKLTGTDRADTQYF. This sequence joins TRBV19 and TRBJ2-3; 7 bases match TRBD1. Germline V gene data show CDR1 as LNHDA and CDR2 as SQIVND (reference sequence). The V gene end was trimmed by 7 bases and the J gene end by 4 bases; junction bases not matched to a gene: 14. The CDR3 runs 16 residues.

The chain joins TRBV28 to TRBJ1-5, with D unresolved. This CDR3 is built from 14 residues. Germline loops: CDR1 MDHEN, CDR2 SYDVKM. The V end was cut by 6 bases, the J end by 5 bases, with 14 bases between. The CDR3 nucleotides are TGTGCCAGCAGCGTCCAAGCAGGATATCAGCCCCAGCATTTT. Its translation: CASSVQAGYQPQHF.

J is TRBJ2-3 and V is TRBV9, with D perhaps matching TRBD2 (6 bases). Germline CDR1 SGDLS, CDR2 YYNGEE. The V and J ends lost 3 bases and 2 bases respectively, with 16 bases between them. This CDR3 is built from 16 residues. The CDR3 region is CASSGEPAGFTDTQYF. The DNA for the CDR3 is TGTGCCAGCAGCGGAGAGCCCGCGGGGTTCACAGATACGCAGTATTTT.

The genes are TRBV2 and TRBJ1-1, with D possibly being TRBD1 (5 bases). The length of the CDR3 is 14 residues. Germline loops: CDR1 SNHLY, CDR2 FYNNEI. Trimming stripped 5 bases from V and 4 bases from J, with 14 bases between. The CDR3 sequence is CASSNGGRGTEAFF. The CDR3 nucleotides are TGTGCCAGCAGTAACGGGGGGAGGGGCACTGAAGCTTTCTTT.